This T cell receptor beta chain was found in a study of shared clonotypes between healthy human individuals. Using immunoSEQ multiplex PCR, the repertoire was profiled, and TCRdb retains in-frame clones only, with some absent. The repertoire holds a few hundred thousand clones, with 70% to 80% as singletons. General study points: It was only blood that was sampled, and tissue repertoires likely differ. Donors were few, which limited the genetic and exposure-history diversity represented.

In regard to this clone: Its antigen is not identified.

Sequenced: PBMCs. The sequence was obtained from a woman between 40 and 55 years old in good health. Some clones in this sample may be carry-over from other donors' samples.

The CDR3 nucleotides read TGTGCCAGCAGCTTAGGGGAGGGCCACACAGATACGCAGTATTTT. It codes for CASSLGEGHTDTQYF. The chain has TRBV7-3 and TRBJ2-3, with 7 bases that match TRBD2. Germline V gene lookup returns CDR1 SGHTA and CDR2 FQGTGA. The CDR3 is made up of 15 amino acids. The V gene end was trimmed by 2 bases and the J gene end by 2 bases; junction bases not matched to a gene: 4.